This TCR beta chain was documented in a study of CD8 T cells in Susac syndrome. The multiple sclerosis controls, all treatment-naive patients, had relapsing-remitting disease that was stable or active. FACS enriched CD8+ TEMRA cells, while bulk CD8+ and CD4+ were negatively isolated. An input of roughly 0.45 to 1 ug of RNA was subjected to reverse transcription using random hexamers. The authors amplified TCR beta CDR3 across 54 Vbeta and 13 Jbeta using immunoSEQ multiplex PCR. TCRdb reprocessed the immunoSEQ multiplex PCR reads via MiXCR and lists one record per CDR3 protein. Here the sample spans about 300,000 distinct CDR3 sequences, roughly 94% being singletons. The source is a human donor with multiple sclerosis. Sequencing was done on a sample of CD4+ T cells from PBMCs.

The CDR3 nucleotides are TGTGCCAGCAGCATCCAAGGTCTAGATTACGAGCAGTACTTC. As protein: CASSIQGLDYEQYF. The rearrangement uses TRBV7-2 and TRBJ2-7; D unresolved. V shed 5 bases and J shed 4 bases, with 15 bases lying between them. In germline, CDR1 is SGHTA, CDR2 FQGNSA. This CDR3 region has 14 residues. Based on the CDR3 plus reference TRBV7-2 and TRBJ2-7, the full variable domain is GAGVSQSPSNKVTEKGKDVELRCDPISGHTALYWYRQSLGQGLEFLIYFQGNSAPDKSGLPSDRFSAERTGGSVSTLTIQRTQQEDSAVYLCASSIQGLDYEQYFGPGTRLTVT.